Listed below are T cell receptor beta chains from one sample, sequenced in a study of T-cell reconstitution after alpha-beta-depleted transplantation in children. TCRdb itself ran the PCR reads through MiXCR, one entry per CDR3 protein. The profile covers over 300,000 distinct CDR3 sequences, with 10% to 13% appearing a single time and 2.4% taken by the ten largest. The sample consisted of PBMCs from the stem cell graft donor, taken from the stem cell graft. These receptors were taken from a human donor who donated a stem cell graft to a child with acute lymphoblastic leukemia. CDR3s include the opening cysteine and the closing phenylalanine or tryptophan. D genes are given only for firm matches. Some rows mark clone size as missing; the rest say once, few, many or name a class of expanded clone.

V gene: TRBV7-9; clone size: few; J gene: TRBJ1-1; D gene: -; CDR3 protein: CASSLVSAAEAFF; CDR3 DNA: TGTGCCAGCAGCTTAGTTTCGGCGGCTGAAGCTTTCTTT
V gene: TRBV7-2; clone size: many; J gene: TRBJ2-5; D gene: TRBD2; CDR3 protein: CASSLERGAGGTQYF; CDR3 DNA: TGTGCCAGCAGCCTTGAGCGGGGAGCGGGGGGGACCCAGTACTTC
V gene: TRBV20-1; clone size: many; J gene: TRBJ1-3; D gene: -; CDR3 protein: CSARVRAGNTIYF; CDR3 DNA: TGCAGTGCTAGAGTTCGTGCGGGAAACACCATATATTTT
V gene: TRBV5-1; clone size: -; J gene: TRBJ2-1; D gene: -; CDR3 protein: CASSFILGQGSGNEQFF; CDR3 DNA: TGCGCCAGCAGCTTTATTTTGGGTCAGGGGAGTGGCAATGAGCAGTTCTTC
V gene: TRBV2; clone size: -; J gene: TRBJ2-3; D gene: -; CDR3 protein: CASSDVWEVLTDTQYF; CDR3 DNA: TGTGCCAGCAGTGACGTGTGGGAGGTCCTCACAGATACGCAGTATTTT
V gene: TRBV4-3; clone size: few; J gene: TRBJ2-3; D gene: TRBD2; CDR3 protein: CASSPARGLAGSDTQYF; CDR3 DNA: TGCGCCAGCAGCCCCGCTAGGGGGCTAGCGGGATCAGATACGCAGTATTTT
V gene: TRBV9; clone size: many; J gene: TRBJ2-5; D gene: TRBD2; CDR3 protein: CASSVELAGVPQYF; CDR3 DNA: TGTGCCAGCAGCGTAGAACTAGCGGGAGTCCCCCAGTACTTC
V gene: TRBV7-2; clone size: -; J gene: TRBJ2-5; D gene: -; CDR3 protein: CASSLDGSGQETQYF; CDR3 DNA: TGTGCCAGCAGCTTAGACGGTAGCGGACAAGAGACCCAGTACTTC
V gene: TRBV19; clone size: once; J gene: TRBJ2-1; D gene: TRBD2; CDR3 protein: CASSITPAGGLNEQFF; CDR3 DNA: TGTGCCAGTAGTATAACCCCTGCGGGAGGGTTGAATGAGCAGTTCTTC
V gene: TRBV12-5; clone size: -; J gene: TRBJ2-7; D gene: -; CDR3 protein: CASGPNYPGLEQYF; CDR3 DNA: TGTGCTAGTGGCCCTAATTACCCTGGACTCGAGCAGTACTTC
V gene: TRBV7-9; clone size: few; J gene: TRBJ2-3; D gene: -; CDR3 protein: CASSLTFQGRNTQYF; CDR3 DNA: TGTGCCAGCAGCTTAACGTTCCAGGGAAGGAATACGCAGTATTTT
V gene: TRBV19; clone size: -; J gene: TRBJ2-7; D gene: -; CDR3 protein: CASSIRGEQYF; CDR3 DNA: TGTGCCAGTAGTATAAGGGGCGAGCAGTACTTC
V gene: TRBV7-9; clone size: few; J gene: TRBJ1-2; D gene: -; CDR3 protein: CASSLEIGRAYGYTF; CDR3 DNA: TGTGCCAGCAGCTTAGAAATTGGGAGAGCCTATGGCTACACCTTC
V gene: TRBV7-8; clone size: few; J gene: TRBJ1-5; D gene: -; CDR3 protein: CASSLSGQLGNQPQHF; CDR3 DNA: TGTGCCAGCAGCTTATCCGGGCAACTCGGCAATCAGCCCCAGCATTTT
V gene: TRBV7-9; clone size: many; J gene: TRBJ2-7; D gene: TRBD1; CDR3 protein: CASSPPSADRAYEQYF; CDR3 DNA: TGTGCCAGCAGCCCTCCCTCGGCGGACAGGGCCTACGAGCAGTACTTC
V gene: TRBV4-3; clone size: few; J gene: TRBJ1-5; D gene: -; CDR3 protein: CASSQDTGHNQPQHF; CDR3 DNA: TGCGCCAGCAGCCAAGACACAGGACACAATCAGCCCCAGCATTTT
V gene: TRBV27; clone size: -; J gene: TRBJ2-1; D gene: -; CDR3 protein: CASSLLESSYNEQFF; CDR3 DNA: TGTGCCAGCAGTTTGTTGGAAAGCTCCTACAATGAGCAGTTCTTC
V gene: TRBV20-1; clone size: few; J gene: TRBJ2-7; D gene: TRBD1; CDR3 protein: CSASYGPTGAYEQYF; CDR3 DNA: TGCAGTGCTAGTTATGGGCCCACAGGGGCCTACGAGCAGTACTTC
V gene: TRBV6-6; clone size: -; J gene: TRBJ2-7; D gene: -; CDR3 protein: CASSRRGAYEQYF; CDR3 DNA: TGTGCCAGCTCCCGAAGGGGGGCCTACGAGCAGTACTTC
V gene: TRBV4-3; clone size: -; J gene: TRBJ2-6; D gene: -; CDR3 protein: CASSQDNSWAGANVLTF; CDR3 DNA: TGCGCCAGCAGCCAAGATAATTCCTGGGCCGGGGCCAACGTCCTGACTTTC
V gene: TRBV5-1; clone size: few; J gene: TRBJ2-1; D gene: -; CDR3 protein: CASSLGIYYNEQFF; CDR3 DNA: TGCGCCAGCAGCTTGGGGATATACTACAATGAGCAGTTCTTC
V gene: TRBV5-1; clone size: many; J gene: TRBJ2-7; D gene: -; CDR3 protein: CASSPEGDSYEQYF; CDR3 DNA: TGCGCCAGCAGCCCGGAGGGGGACAGCTACGAGCAGTACTTC
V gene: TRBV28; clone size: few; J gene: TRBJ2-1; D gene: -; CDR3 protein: CASSSDTLSYNEQFF; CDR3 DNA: TGTGCCAGCAGTTCCGACACACTATCTTACAATGAGCAGTTCTTC
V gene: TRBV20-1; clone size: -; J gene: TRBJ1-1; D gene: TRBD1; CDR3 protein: CSARDWGTGANTEAFF; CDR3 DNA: TGCAGTGCTAGAGATTGGGGGACAGGGGCGAACACTGAAGCTTTCTTT
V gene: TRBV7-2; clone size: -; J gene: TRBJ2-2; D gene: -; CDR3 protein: CASSLTGSTGELFF; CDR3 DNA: TGTGCCAGCAGCTTAACCGGGTCCACCGGGGAGCTGTTTTTT
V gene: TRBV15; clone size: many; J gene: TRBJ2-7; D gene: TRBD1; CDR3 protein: CATSREGTGTEQYF; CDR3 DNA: TGTGCCACCAGCAGAGAAGGGACAGGGACTGAGCAGTACTTC
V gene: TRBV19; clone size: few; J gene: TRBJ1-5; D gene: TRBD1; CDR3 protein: CASSMGQGSNQPQHF; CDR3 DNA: TGTGCCAGTAGTATGGGACAGGGAAGCAATCAGCCCCAGCATTTT